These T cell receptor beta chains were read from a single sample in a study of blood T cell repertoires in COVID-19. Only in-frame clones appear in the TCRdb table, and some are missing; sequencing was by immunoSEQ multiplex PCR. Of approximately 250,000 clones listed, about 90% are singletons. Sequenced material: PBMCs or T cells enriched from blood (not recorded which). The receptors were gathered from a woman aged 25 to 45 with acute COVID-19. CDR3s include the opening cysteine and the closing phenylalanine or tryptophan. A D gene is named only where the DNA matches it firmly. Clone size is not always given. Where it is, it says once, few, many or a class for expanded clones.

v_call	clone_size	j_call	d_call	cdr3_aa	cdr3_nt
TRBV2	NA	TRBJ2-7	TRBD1	CATKEQGAVYEQYF	TGTGCCACCAAAGAACAGGGGGCGGTCTACGAGCAGTACTTC
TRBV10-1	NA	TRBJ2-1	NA	CASSEFRDYNEQFF	TGCGCCAGCAGTGAATTCCGGGACTACAATGAGCAGTTCTTC
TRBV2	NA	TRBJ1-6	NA	CASSDGGVSPLHF	TGTGCCAGCAGTGATGGGGGGGTGTCACCCCTCCACTTT
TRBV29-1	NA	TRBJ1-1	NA	CSVVGVTEAFF	TGCAGCGTTGTAGGGGTCACTGAAGCTTTCTTT
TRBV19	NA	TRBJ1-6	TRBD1	CASSIGQGADNSPLHF	TGTGCCAGTAGTATCGGACAGGGGGCGGATAATTCACCCCTCCACTTT
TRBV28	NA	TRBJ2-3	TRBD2	CASRVPSGLGTDTQYF	TGTGCCAGCAGAGTGCCCTCGGGACTAGGAACAGATACGCAGTATTTT
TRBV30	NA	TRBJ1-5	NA	CAWSPIGGSNQPQHF	TGTGCCTGGAGTCCTATTGGGGGGAGCAATCAGCCCCAGCATTTT
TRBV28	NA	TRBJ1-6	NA	CASSLGAPPPLHF	TGTGCCAGCAGTTTGGGGGCCCCCCCACCCCTCCACTTT
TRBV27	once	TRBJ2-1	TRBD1	CASTDGTGDNEQFF	TGTGCCAGCACGGACGGGACAGGGGACAATGAGCAGTTCTTC
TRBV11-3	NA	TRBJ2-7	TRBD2	CASSLAGGREQYF	TGTGCCAGCAGCTTAGCGGGAGGGCGCGAGCAGTACTTC
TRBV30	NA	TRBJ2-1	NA	CAWSLGHPNEQFF	TGTGCCTGGAGTTTGGGACATCCGAATGAGCAGTTCTTC
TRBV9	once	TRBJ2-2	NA	CASSAVAWTPSDAGELFF	TGTGCCAGCAGCGCGGTGGCTTGGACACCTTCCGACGCCGGGGAGCTGTTTTTT
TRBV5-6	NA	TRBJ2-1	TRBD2	CASSYGLGANEQFF	TGTGCCAGCAGCTACGGACTAGGGGCCAATGAGCAGTTCTTC
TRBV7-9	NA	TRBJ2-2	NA	CAGYTDYWRENTGELFF	TGTGCCGGCTACACGGACTATTGGCGGGAGAACACCGGGGAGCTGTTTTTT
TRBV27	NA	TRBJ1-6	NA	CASRKERALLNSPLHF	TGTGCCAGCAGGAAGGAGAGGGCCCTTCTTAATTCACCCCTCCACTTT
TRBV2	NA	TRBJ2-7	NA	CASSEDWLAEQYF	TGTGCCAGCAGCGAGGATTGGCTCGCGGAGCAGTACTTC
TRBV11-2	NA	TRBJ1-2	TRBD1	CASSLESIGTGYGYTF	TGTGCCAGCAGCTTAGAGTCTATCGGGACAGGCTATGGCTACACCTTC
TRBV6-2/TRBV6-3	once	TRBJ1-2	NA	CASSSNNRRGYTF	TGTGCCAGCAGTTCAAATAACAGGAGAGGCTACACCTTC
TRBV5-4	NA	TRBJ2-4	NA	CASSLGGVPKNIQYF	TGTGCCAGCAGCTTGGGTGGAGTGCCAAAAAACATTCAGTACTTC
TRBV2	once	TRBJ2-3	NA	CASTTGLTDTQYF	TGTGCCAGCACAACAGGCCTCACAGATACGCAGTATTTT
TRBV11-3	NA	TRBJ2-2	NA	CASSLAGVTLGELFF	TGTGCCAGCAGCTTAGCGGGAGTTACCCTCGGGGAGCTGTTTTTT
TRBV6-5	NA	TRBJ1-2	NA	CASSYSGQIYGYTF	TGTGCCAGCAGTTACTCGGGGCAGATCTATGGCTACACCTTC
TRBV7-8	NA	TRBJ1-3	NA	CASSLAYFSGNTIYF	TGTGCCAGCAGCTTAGCGTACTTCTCTGGAAACACCATATATTTT
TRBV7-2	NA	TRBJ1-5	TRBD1	CASSSQQGADNQPQHF	TGTGCCAGCAGCTCGCAACAGGGGGCGGACAATCAGCCCCAGCATTTT
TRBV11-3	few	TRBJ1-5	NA	CASSSKDPDLTALHQPQHF	TGTGCCAGCAGCTCAAAGGACCCTGACTTGACAGCCTTGCATCAGCCCCAGCATTTT
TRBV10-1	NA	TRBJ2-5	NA	CARQGGGRSDQETQYF	TGCGCCAGACAGGGGGGAGGGCGGAGTGACCAAGAGACCCAGTACTTC
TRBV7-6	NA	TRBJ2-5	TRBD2	CASSSTLREARETQYF	TGTGCCAGCAGCTCGACGTTGCGGGAGGCCCGAGAGACCCAGTACTTC
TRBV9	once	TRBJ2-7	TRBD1	CASSEGQGVTYEQYF	TGTGCCAGCAGCGAGGGACAGGGTGTGACCTACGAGCAGTACTTC
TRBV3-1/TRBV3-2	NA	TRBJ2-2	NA	CASRASNTGELFF	TGTGCCAGCAGGGCCTCTAACACCGGGGAGCTGTTTTTT
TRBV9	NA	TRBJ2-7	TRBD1	CASSVSGQGAYEQYF	TGTGCCAGCAGCGTCTCGGGGCAGGGGGCTTACGAGCAGTACTTC
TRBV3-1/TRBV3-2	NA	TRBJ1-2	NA	CASSHQDRDGYTF	TGTGCCAGCAGCCACCAAGACCGGGATGGCTACACCTTC
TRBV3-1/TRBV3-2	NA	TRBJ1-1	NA	CASSQSGDWNTEAFF	TGTGCCAGCAGCCAGTCGGGGGATTGGAACACTGAAGCTTTCTTT
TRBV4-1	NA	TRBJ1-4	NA	CASNQGFNEKLFF	TGCGCCAGCAATCAGGGGTTTAATGAAAAACTGTTTTTT